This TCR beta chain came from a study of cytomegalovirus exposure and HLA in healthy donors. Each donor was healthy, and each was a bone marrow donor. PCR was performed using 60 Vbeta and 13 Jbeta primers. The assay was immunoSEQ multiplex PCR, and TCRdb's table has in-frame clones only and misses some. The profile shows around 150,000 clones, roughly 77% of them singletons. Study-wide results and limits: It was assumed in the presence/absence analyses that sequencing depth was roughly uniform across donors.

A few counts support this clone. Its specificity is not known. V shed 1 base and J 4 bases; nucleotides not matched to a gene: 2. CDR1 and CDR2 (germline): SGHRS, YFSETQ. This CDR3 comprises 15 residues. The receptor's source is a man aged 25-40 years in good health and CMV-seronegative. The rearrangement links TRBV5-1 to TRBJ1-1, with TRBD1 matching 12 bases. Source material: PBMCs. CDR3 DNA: TGCGCCAGCAGCTTGAGGGACAGGGGGCCCACTGAAGCTTTCTTT. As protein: CASSLRDRGPTEAFF. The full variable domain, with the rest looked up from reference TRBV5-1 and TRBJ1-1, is KAGVTQTPRYLIKTRGQQVTLSCSPISGHRSVSWYQQTPGQGLQFLFEYFSETQRNKGNFPGRFSGRQFSNSRSEMNVSTLELGDSALYLCASSLRDRGPTEAFFGQGTRLTVV.